Listed here are 13 T cell receptor beta chains from one sample, sequenced in a study of cytomegalovirus exposure and HLA in healthy donors. Amplification used 60 Vbeta primers and 13 Jbeta primers. Assay used: immunoSEQ multiplex PCR; TCRdb lists only in-frame clones, some missing. The table records 95,000 to 150,000 clones, over 65% of them present only once. The sample was PBMCs. The receptor source for this set is a middle-aged woman in good health and CMV-seropositive.

This clone was seen a single time. Other DNA sequences from this sample encode an identical CDR3 as well. V is TRBV19 and J is TRBJ1-1, with a weak D call TRBD1 (5 bases). Germline V CDR1 and CDR2: LNHDA, SQIVND (reference sequence). The V end was cut by 3 bases, the J end by 1 base, with 6 bases between. This CDR3 region has 13 residues. Here the CDR3 reads CASSIGQNTEAFF. CDR3 coding DNA: TGTGCCAGTAGTATTGGACAGAACACTGAAGCTTTCTTT.

The chain joins TRBV6-1 to TRBJ2-2, with TRBD2 matching over 8 bases. Germline loops: CDR1 MNHNS, CDR2 SASEGT. Losses at the gene ends were 5 bases for V and 5 bases for J; bases not matched to a gene: 1. CDR3 length equals 13 residues. CDR3 residues: CASSQRETGELFF. CDR3 nucleotide sequence: TGTGCCAGCAGTCAGCGGGAGACCGGGGAGCTGTTTTTT.

The chain links TRBV5-1 to TRBJ2-3; TRBD1 might be the D (7 bases). Germline CDR1 SGHRS, CDR2 YFSETQ. V was clipped by 4 bases and J by 0 bases, with 9 bases between them. There are 14 residues in the CDR3. CDR3: CASSAGQSTDTQYF. In DNA, the CDR3 is TGCGCCAGCAGCGCGGGACAGAGCACAGATACGCAGTATTTT.

V usage is TRBV27 and J usage is TRBJ2-2; 8 positions agree with TRBD2. CDR1 MNHEY and CDR2 SMNVEV come from the germline V gene (reference sequence). J gave up 1 base and V 8 bases, and 6 bases lay outside the gene matches. CDR3 size: 15 residues. The CDR3 region has the DNA TGTGCCAGCTCCCTCCTAGCGGGGAACACCGGGGAGCTGTTTTTT. It translates to CASSLLAGNTGELFF.

The chain employs TRBV6-6 and TRBJ2-5, with 7 bases matching TRBD1. Germline values: CDR1 MNHNY, CDR2 SVGAGI (reference sequence). The length of the CDR3 is 13 residues. V gave up 6 bases and J gave up 1 base; unmatched junction bases: 2. The chain's CDR3 is CASRWDSQETQYF. Written as DNA, the CDR3 is TGTGCCAGCAGGTGGGACAGCCAAGAGACCCAGTACTTC.

The chain is built from TRBV5-8 and TRBJ1-3; TRBD1 aligns across 10 bases. The CDR3 extends over 16 amino acids. The germline gives CDR1 SGHTS, CDR2 YDEGEE. Trimming at V came to 3 bases and at J to 0 bases, leaving 3 bases not matched to a gene. This CDR3 reads CASSWDRGYSGNTIYF. CDR3 bases: TGTGCCAGCAGCTGGGACAGGGGCTACTCTGGAAACACCATATATTTT.

The V gene is TRBV15, the J gene TRBJ1-1; 10 bases map to TRBD1. Per the germline V gene, CDR1 is LNHNV and CDR2 is YYDKDF (reference sequence). The J segment lost 1 base and the V segment lost 3 bases, leaving 2 bases of the junction unmatched. The CDR3 spans 15 residues. The CDR3 DNA is TGTGCCACCAGCAGGGGACAGGGGAAGAACACTGAAGCTTTCTTT. Amino acids: CATSRGQGKNTEAFF.

CDR3 protein: CASSIMGLNTEAFF. Here the CDR3 DNA reads TGTGCCAGTAGTATCATGGGCCTTAACACTGAAGCTTTCTTT. V gene TRBV19 combines with J gene TRBJ1-1; D is ambiguous. CDR1 and CDR2 (germline): LNHDA, SQIVND (reference sequence). This CDR3 has 14 amino acids. V lost 3 bases and J 2 bases, leaving 10 bases between the germline ends. The whole variable domain, remainder taken from reference TRBV19 and TRBJ1-1, is DGGITQSPKYLFRKEGQNVTLSCEQNLNHDAMYWYRQDPGQGLRLIYYSQIVNDFQKGDIAEGYSVSREKKESFPLTVTSAQKNPTAFYLCASSIMGLNTEAFFGQGTRLTVV.

This clone was counted only a few times. V gene TRBV2 combines with J gene TRBJ2-2; 8 nucleotides align to TRBD1. CDR3 length: 16 residues. Losses at the gene ends were 2 bases for V and 4 bases for J; bases not matched to a gene: 6. Germline lookup yields CDR1 SNHLY and CDR2 FYNNEI. The DNA for the CDR3 is TGTGCCAGCAGTGAATCACCCAGGGGGCTCACCGGGGAGCTGTTTTTT. Protein: CASSESPRGLTGELFF. The full variable domain, with the rest looked up from reference TRBV2 and TRBJ2-2, is EPEVTQTPSHQVTQMGQEVILRCVPISNHLYFYWYRQILGQKVEFLVSFYNNEISEKSEIFDDQFSVERPDGSNFTLKIRSTKLEDSAMYFCASSESPRGLTGELFFGEGSRLTVL.

The chain links TRBV6-5 to TRBJ2-7; D remains unclear. This CDR3 contains 15 residues. From germline, CDR1 is MNHEY and CDR2 SVGAGI. Trimming pared 8 bases from V and 6 bases from J, leaving 23 bases between. The CDR3 nucleotides read TGTGCCAGCCGCCGTCCCCAGTCCCCTCTTTCCGAGCAGTACTTC. Its protein is CASRRPQSPLSEQYF.

The rearrangement joins TRBV7-6 to TRBJ2-1; a weak D match, TRBD1 (5 bases). This CDR3 region has 15 residues. V was pared by 0 bases and J by 2 bases, with 8 bases between. Germline V lookup: CDR1 SGHVS, CDR2 FNYEAQ. The CDR3 protein is CASSLAGATYNEQFF. The DNA for the CDR3 is TGTGCCAGCAGCTTAGCTGGGGCCACCTACAATGAGCAGTTCTTC.

The chain joins TRBV5-1 to TRBJ2-3; a possible D gene is TRBD2 (6 bases). CDR3 length: 14 amino acids. Trimming shortened V by 6 bases and J by 5 bases, and 16 bases separated the two germline ends. Germline-derived CDR1 and CDR2 are SGHRS and YFSETQ. Here the CDR3 reads CASKETGVVDTQYF. The CDR3 bases are TGCGCCAGCAAAGAAACGGGAGTAGTAGATACGCAGTATTTT. The variable domain in full, completed from reference TRBV5-1 and TRBJ2-3, reads KAGVTQTPRYLIKTRGQQVTLSCSPISGHRSVSWYQQTPGQGLQFLFEYFSETQRNKGNFPGRFSGRQFSNSRSEMNVSTLELGDSALYLCASKETGVVDTQYFGPGTRLTVL.

The chain is built from TRBV2 and TRBJ2-7; the D gene is possibly TRBD1 (6 bases). The CDR3 spans 13 residues. CDR1 is SNHLY and CDR2 is FYNNEI in the germline V gene. Trimming stripped 5 bases from V and 6 bases from J, with 14 bases between. DNA of the CDR3: TGTGCCAGCAGTTGGGCCAGGGGCTCCGAGCAGTACTTC. Its translation is CASSWARGSEQYF. The variable domain in full, with the rest retrieved from reference TRBV2 and TRBJ2-7, is EPEVTQTPSHQVTQMGQEVILRCVPISNHLYFYWYRQILGQKVEFLVSFYNNEISEKSEIFDDQFSVERPDGSNFTLKIRSTKLEDSAMYFCASSWARGSEQYFGPGTRLTVT.